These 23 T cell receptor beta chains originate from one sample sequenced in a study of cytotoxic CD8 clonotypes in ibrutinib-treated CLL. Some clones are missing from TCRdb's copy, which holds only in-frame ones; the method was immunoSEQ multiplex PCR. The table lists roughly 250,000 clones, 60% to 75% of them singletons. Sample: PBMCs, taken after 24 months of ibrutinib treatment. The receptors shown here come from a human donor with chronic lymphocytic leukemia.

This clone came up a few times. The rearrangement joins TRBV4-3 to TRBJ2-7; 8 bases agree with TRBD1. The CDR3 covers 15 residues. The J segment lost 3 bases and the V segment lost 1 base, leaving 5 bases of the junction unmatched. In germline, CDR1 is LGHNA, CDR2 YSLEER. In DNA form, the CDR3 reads TGCGCCAGCAGCCAAGGGACAGGGTTGAGCTACGAGCAGTACTTC. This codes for CASSQGTGLSYEQYF.

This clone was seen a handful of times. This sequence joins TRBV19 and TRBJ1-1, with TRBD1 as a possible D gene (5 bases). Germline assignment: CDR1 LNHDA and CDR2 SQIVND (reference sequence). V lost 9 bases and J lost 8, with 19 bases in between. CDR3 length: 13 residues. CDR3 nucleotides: TGTGCCAGCACCGAGGGGCGCAGAGGGGAAGCTTTCTTT. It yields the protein CASTEGRRGEAFF.

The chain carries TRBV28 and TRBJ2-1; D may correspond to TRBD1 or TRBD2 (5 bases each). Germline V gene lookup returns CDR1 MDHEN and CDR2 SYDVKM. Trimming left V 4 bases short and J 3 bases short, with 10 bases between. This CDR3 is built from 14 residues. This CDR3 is CASSSGTLYNEQFF. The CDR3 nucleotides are TGTGCCAGCAGTTCGGGGACGCTCTACAATGAGCAGTTCTTC. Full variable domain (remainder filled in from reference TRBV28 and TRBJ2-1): DVKVTQSSRYLVKRTGEKVFLECVQDMDHENMFWYRQDPGLGLRLIYFSYDVKMKEKGDIPEGYSVSREKKERFSLILESASTNQTSMYLCASSSGTLYNEQFFGPGTRLTVL.

The CDR3 loop reads CASRWLPNTGELFF. CDR3 nucleotide sequence: TGTGCCAGCAGATGGCTGCCGAACACCGGGGAGCTGTTTTTT. The chain couples TRBV6-5 to TRBJ2-2; the D is unclear. V lost 6 bases and J 0 bases, leaving 8 bases between the germline ends. CDR3 length: 14 amino acids. The V gene's germline CDR1 is MNHEY and CDR2 SVGAGI.

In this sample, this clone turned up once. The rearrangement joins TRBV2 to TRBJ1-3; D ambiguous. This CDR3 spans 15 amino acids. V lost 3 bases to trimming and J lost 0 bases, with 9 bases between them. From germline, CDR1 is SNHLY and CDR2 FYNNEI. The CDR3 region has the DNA TGTGCCAGCAGTGACGACACTATCTCTGGAAACACCATATATTTT. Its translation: CASSDDTISGNTIYF. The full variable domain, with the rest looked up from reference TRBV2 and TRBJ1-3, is EPEVTQTPSHQVTQMGQEVILRCVPISNHLYFYWYRQILGQKVEFLVSFYNNEISEKSEIFDDQFSVERPDGSNFTLKIRSTKLEDSAMYFCASSDDTISGNTIYFGEGSWLTVV.

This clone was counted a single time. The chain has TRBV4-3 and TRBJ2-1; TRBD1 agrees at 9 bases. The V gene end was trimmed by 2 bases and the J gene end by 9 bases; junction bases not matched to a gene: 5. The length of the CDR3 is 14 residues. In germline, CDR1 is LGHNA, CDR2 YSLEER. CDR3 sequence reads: CASSQNGQGFEQFF. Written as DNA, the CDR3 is TGCGCCAGCAGCCAAAACGGACAGGGGTTTGAGCAGTTCTTC.

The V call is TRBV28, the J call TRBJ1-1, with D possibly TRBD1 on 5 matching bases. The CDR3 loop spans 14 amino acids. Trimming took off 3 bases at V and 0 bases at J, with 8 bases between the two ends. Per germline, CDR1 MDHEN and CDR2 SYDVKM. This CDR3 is CASSFRAMNTEAFF. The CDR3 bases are TGTGCCAGCAGTTTCAGGGCCATGAACACTGAAGCTTTCTTT. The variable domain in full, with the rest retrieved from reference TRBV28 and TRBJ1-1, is DVKVTQSSRYLVKRTGEKVFLECVQDMDHENMFWYRQDPGLGLRLIYFSYDVKMKEKGDIPEGYSVSREKKERFSLILESASTNQTSMYLCASSFRAMNTEAFFGQGTRLTVV.

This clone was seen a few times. The CDR3 loop reads CASSLTGDYKPQHF. CDR3 bases: TGTGCCAGCAGCTTGACAGGGGATTATAAGCCCCAGCATTTT. The chain combines TRBV7-3 with TRBJ1-5; 8 bases match TRBD1. The germline CDR1 and CDR2 sequences are SGHTA and FQGTGA. The CDR3 has 14 amino acids. With 3 bases clipped from V and 8 bases from J, the junction kept 6 bases outside the gene matches.

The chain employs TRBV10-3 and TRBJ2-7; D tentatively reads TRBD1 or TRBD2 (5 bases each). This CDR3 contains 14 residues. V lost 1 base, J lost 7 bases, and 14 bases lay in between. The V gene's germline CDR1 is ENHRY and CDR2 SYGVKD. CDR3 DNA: TGTGCCATCAGTGAGTGGGACCCTGAGGGGGAGCAGTACTTC. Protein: CAISEWDPEGEQYF.

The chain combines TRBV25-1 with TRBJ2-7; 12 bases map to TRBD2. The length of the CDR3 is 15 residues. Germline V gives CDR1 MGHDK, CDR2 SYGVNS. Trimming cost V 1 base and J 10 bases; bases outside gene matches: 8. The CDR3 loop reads CASSESKTSGGHQYF. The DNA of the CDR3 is TGTGCCAGCAGTGAATCTAAGACTAGCGGGGGCCACCAGTACTTC.

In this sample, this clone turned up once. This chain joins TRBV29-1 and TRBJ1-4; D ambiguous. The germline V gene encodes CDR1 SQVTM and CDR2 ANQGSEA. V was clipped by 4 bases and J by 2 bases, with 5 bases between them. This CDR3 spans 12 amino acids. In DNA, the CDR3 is TGCAGCGTTGCGCCGACTAATGAAAAACTGTTTTTT. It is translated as CSVAPTNEKLFF.

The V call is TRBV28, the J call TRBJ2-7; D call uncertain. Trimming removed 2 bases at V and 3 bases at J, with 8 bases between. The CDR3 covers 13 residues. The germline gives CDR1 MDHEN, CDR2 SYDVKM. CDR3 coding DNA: TGTGCCAGCAGTTTACGTGGCAACTACGAGCAGTACTTC. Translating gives CASSLRGNYEQYF. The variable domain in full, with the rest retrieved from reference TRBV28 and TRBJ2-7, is DVKVTQSSRYLVKRTGEKVFLECVQDMDHENMFWYRQDPGLGLRLIYFSYDVKMKEKGDIPEGYSVSREKKERFSLILESASTNQTSMYLCASSLRGNYEQYFGPGTRLTVT.

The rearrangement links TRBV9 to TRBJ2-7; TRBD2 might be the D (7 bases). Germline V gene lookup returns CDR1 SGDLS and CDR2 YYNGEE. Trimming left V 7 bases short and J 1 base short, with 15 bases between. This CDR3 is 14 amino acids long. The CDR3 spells CASGRGGESYEQYF. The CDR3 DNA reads TGTGCCAGCGGACGAGGGGGGGAATCCTACGAGCAGTACTTC.

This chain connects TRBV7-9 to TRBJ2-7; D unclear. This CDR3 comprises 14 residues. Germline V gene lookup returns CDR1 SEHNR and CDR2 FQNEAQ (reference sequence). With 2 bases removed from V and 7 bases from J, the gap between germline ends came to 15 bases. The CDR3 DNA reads TGTGCCAGCAGCTTAAGTACGGCAGGTAATGAGCAGTACTTC. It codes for CASSLSTAGNEQYF.

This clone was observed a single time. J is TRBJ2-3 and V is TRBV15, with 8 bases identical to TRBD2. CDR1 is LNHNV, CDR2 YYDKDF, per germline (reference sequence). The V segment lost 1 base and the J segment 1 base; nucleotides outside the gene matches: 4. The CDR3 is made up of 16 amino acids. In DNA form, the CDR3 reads TGTGCCACCAGCAGAGTAGAGACTAGCGGCACAGATACGCAGTATTTT. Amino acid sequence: CATSRVETSGTDTQYF.

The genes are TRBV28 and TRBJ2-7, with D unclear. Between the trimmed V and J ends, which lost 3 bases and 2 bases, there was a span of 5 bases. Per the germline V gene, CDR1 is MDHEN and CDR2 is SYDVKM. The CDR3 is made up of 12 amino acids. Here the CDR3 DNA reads TGTGCCAGCAGTTTGACCCCCTACGAGCAGTACTTC. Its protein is CASSLTPYEQYF.

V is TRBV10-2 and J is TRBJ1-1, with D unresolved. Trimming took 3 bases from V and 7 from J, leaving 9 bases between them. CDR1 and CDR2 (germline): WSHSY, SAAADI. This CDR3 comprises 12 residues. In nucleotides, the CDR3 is TGCGCCAGCAGTGACCCTTTACTTGAAGCTTTCTTT. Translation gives CASSDPLLEAFF.

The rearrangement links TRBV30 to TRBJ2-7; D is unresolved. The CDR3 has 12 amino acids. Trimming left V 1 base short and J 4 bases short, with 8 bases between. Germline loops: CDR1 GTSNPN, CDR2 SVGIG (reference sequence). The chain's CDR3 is CAWSESRYEQYF. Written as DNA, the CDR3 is TGTGCCTGGAGTGAGTCCAGATACGAGCAGTACTTC. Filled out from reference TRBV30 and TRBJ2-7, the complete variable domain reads SQTIHQWPATLVQPVGSPLSLECTVEGTSNPNLYWYRQAAGRGLQLLFYSVGIGQISSEVPQNLSASRPQDRQFILSSKKLLLSDSGFYLCAWSESRYEQYFGPGTRLTVT.

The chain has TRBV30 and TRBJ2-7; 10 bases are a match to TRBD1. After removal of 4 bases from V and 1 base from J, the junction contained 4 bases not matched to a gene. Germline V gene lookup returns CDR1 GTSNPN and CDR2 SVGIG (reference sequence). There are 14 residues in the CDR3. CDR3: CAWNPGQGSYEQYF. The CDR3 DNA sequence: TGTGCCTGGAACCCGGGACAGGGGTCCTACGAGCAGTACTTC.

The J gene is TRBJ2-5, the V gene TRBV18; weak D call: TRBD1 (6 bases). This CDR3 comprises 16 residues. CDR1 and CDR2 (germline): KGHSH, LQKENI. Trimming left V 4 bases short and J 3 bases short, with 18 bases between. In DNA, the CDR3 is TGTGCCAGCTCACGAGCCACCGGATCAGGGGAAGAGACCCAGTACTTC. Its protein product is CASSRATGSGEETQYF. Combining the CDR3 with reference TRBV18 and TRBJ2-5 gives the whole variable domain NAGVMQNPRHLVRRRGQEARLRCSPMKGHSHVYWYRQLPEEGLKFMVYLQKENIIDESGMPKERFSAEFPKEGPSILRIQQVVRGDSAAYFCASSRATGSGEETQYFGPGTRLLVL.

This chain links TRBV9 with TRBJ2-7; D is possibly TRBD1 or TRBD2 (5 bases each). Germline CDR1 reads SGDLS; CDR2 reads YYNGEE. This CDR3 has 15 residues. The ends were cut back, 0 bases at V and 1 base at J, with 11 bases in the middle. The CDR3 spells CASSVDGDGSYEQYF. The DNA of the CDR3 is TGTGCCAGCAGCGTAGATGGGGACGGTTCCTACGAGCAGTACTTC.

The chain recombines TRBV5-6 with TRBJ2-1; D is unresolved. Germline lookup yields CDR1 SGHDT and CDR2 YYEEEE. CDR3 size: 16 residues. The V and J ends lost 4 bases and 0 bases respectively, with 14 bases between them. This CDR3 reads CASSPLSQASYNEQFF. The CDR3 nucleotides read TGTGCCAGCAGCCCCCTGTCGCAAGCCTCCTACAATGAGCAGTTCTTC. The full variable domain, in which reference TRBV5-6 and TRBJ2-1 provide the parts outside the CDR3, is DAGVTQSPTHLIKTRGQQVTLRCSPKSGHDTVSWYQQALGQGPQFIFQYYEEEERQRGNFPDRFSGHQFPNYSSELNVNALLLGDSALYLCASSPLSQASYNEQFFGPGTRLTVL.

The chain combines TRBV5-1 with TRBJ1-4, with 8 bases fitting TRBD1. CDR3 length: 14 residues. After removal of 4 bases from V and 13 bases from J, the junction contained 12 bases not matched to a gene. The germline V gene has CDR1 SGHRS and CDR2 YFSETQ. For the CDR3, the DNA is TGCGCCAGCAGCCCTGGACAGGGAGGTAAACTACTGTTTTTT. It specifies CASSPGQGGKLLFF.